This entry lists 9 T cell receptor beta chains sequenced from one sample in a study of blood T cell repertoires in COVID-19. Some clones are missing from TCRdb's copy, which holds only in-frame ones; the method was immunoSEQ multiplex PCR. The top ten hold roughly 7% of the sample, which has around 150,000 clones, roughly 80% seen once. The specimen sequenced was PBMCs or T cells enriched from blood (not recorded which). The receptors come from a man aged 50-60 years who had recovered from COVID-19.

At least ten counts were recorded for this clone. Different DNA sequences within this sample yield the same CDR3. The chain carries TRBV6-1 and TRBJ1-5; 10 positions match TRBD1. V lost 3 bases and J lost 4; bases outside the gene matches: 3. CDR1 MNHNS and CDR2 SASEGT come from the germline V gene. The CDR3 spans 15 residues. The chain's CDR3 is CASSDGQGGNQPQHF. CDR3 sequence (DNA): TGTGCCAGCAGTGACGGACAGGGGGGAAATCAGCCCCAGCATTTT.

The CDR3, as DNA: TGTGCTAGTGGTTTTCATTCCGTTTGGGAGAGCTCCTATAATTCACCCCTCCACTTT. Protein: CASGFHSVWESSYNSPLHF. The rearrangement links TRBV12-5 to TRBJ1-6, with unresolved D. V was trimmed by 3 bases and J by 0 bases, leaving 18 bases between them. CDR1 and CDR2 from the germline V gene are LGHNT and FRNRAP. This CDR3 has 19 residues.

This clone was picked up one time. This sequence joins TRBV2 and TRBJ1-1; 10 nucleotides align to TRBD1. Germline values: CDR1 SNHLY, CDR2 FYNNEI. V lost 11 bases and J lost 0; bases outside the gene matches: 3. This CDR3 region has 13 residues. The CDR3 DNA reads as TGTGCCGGACAGGGGGTCGTGAACACTGAAGCTTTCTTT. Amino acid sequence: CAGQGVVNTEAFF.

The chain recombines TRBV11-2 with TRBJ1-1, with D hard to call. Trimming took off 0 bases at V and 10 bases at J, with 12 bases between the two ends. The CDR3 has 13 residues. Germline V lookup: CDR1 SGHAT, CDR2 FQNNGV. The CDR3 region is CASSLEYGGSAFF. CDR3 DNA: TGTGCCAGCAGCTTAGAGTATGGCGGTTCAGCTTTCTTT.

The chain couples TRBV27 to TRBJ2-1; weak D call: TRBD1 (6 bases). Germline-derived CDR1 and CDR2 are MNHEY and SMNVEV (reference sequence). The CDR3 sequence is 13 residues long. Trimming removed 6 bases at V and 4 bases at J, with 10 bases between. The CDR3 DNA is TGTGCCAGCAGACCGGACAGTTACAATGAGCAGTTCTTC. The encoded protein is CASRPDSYNEQFF.

This clone was seen a handful of times. The chain carries TRBV7-8 and TRBJ2-1; 8 nucleotides line up with TRBD2. J lost 3 bases, V lost 2 bases, and 3 bases had no gene match. This CDR3 comprises 15 residues. Per germline, CDR1 SGHVS and CDR2 FQNEAQ. The CDR3 sequence: CASSLSGGLYNEQFF. The CDR3 DNA reads TGTGCCAGCAGCTTATCGGGGGGGCTCTACAATGAGCAGTTCTTC.

This clone was detected once. The chain links TRBV5-1 to TRBJ1-1; 8 bases map to TRBD1. V shed 1 base, J shed 5 bases, and the junction held 4 bases outside the gene matches. Germline V CDR1 and CDR2: SGHRS, YFSETQ. This CDR3 contains 14 residues. The CDR3 DNA sequence: TGCGCCAGCAGCTTGAGACAGGGGAGGACTGAAGCTTTCTTT. Encoded protein: CASSLRQGRTEAFF. The complete variable domain, with remaining parts taken from reference TRBV5-1 and TRBJ1-1, reads KAGVTQTPRYLIKTRGQQVTLSCSPISGHRSVSWYQQTPGQGLQFLFEYFSETQRNKGNFPGRFSGRQFSNSRSEMNVSTLELGDSALYLCASSLRQGRTEAFFGQGTRLTVV.

This chain uses TRBV6-2 or TRBV6-3 with TRBJ2-7, with D unresolved. The CDR3 length is 14 residues. The V end was cut by 2 bases, the J end by 2 bases, with 10 bases between. Germline-derived CDR1 and CDR2 are MNHEY and SVGEGT. This CDR3 is CASSYPHRPYEQYF. In DNA form, the CDR3 reads TGTGCCAGCAGTTACCCGCACAGACCCTACGAGCAGTACTTC.

The chain uses TRBV7-8 and TRBJ2-7; TRBD2 matches at 9 bases. The CDR3 totals 18 residues. Germline lookup yields CDR1 SGHVS and CDR2 FQNEAQ. V dropped 2 bases and J dropped 0; count of bases not matched to a gene: 11. The CDR3 reads CASSLSGLAGIDSYEQYF. The CDR3 nucleotides are TGTGCCAGCAGCTTAAGTGGTCTAGCGGGAATTGACTCCTACGAGCAGTACTTC. The entire variable domain, with the rest obtained from reference TRBV7-8 and TRBJ2-7, is as follows: GAGVSQSPRYKVAKRGQDVALRCDPISGHVSLFWYQQALGQGPEFLTYFQNEAQLDKSGLPSDRFFAERPEGSVSTLKIQRTQQEDSAVYLCASSLSGLAGIDSYEQYFGPGTRLTVT.